This T cell receptor beta chain stems from a study of T cells in Graves' hyperthyroidism and ophthalmopathy. Study-wide results and limits: A model of 13 V-J features distinguished ophthalmopathy from stable hyperthyroidism. Also found in blood were most expanded thyroid clonotypes above 0.001. Ophthalmopathy onset followed model prediction by a median roughly 6 months.

There were TCR beta CDR3 regions amplified from RNA transcripts. HTBI primers were the set used in a first-round RT-PCR of the TCR CDR3. MiXCR, run by TCRdb on the multiplex PCR reads, gives a single entry per CDR3 protein. The table shows under 300,000 distinct CDR3 sequences, with over 20% occurring only once. Uncontrolled infection, other autoimmune disease, pregnancy or lactation barred patients from enrollment. This clonotype appeared a single time. The antigen is undetermined. Possible read error: a much larger clone is one base away. The source of this sequence is a man aged 30-40 years with Graves' ophthalmopathy. The material sequenced was blood.

In DNA form, the CDR3 reads TGTGCCAGCAGTTTAAGGACAGGGTATGGCCACACCTTC. This encodes CASSLRTGYGHTF. This chain links TRBV27 with TRBJ1-2; the match to TRBD1 covers 8 bases. Germline V gives CDR1 MNHEY, CDR2 SMNVEV (reference sequence). This CDR3 contains 13 residues.